This T cell receptor (beta chain) originates from a study of blood T cell repertoires in COVID-19. On the study more broadly: The cDNA or gDNA used as material had been derived from T cells, B-cell-depleted T cells, or PBMCs.

As originally analysed: Reference gene primer amplification gave estimated nucleated cell counts. Sequencing used immunoSEQ multiplex PCR; TCRdb keeps in-frame clones, though not all of them. That table gives V, J and clone size, and the DNA gave D and trimming. Of approximately 72,000 clones in the sample, approximately 85% were seen once. The receptor was isolated from a woman aged 80 or over with active or convalescent COVID-19. Sample: peripheral blood.

Here the CDR3 reads CASVLTGKETQYF. The DNA of the CDR3 is TGTGCCAGCGTACTAACGGGGAAAGAGACCCAGTACTTC. The rearrangement joins TRBV27 to TRBJ2-5; a possible D gene is TRBD2 (5 bases). This CDR3 is 13 amino acids long. Germline values: CDR1 MNHEY, CDR2 SMNVEV (reference sequence). The ends were cut back, 8 bases at V and 3 bases at J, with 13 bases in the middle.